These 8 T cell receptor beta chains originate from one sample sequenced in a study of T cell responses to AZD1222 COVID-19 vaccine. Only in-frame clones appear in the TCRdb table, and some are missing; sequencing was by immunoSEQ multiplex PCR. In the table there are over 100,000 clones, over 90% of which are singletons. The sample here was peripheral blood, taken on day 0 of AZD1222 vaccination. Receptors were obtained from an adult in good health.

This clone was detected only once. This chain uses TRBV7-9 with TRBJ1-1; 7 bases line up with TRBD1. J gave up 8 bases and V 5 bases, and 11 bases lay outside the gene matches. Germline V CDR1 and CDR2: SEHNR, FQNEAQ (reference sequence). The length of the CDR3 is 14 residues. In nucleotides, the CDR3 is TGTGCCAGCAGCCTAGTGACAGGGCGAAAAGAAGCTTTCTTT. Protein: CASSLVTGRKEAFF.

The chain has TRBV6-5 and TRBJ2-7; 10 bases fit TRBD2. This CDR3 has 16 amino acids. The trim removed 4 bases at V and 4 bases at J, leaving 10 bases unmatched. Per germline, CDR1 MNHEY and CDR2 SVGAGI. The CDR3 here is CASSFDIAGGGYEQYF. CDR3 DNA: TGTGCCAGCAGTTTCGACATAGCGGGAGGAGGGTACGAGCAGTACTTC.

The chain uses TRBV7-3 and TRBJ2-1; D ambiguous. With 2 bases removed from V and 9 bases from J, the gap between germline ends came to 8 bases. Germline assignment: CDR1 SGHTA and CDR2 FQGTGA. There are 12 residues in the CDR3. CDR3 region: CASSLEGTEQFF. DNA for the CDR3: TGTGCCAGCAGCTTAGAAGGAACTGAGCAGTTCTTC.

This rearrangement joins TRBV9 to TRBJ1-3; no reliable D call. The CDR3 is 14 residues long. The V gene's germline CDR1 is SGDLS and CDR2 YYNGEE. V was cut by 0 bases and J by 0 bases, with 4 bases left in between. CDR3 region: CASSVVPSGNTIYF. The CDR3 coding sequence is TGTGCCAGCAGCGTAGTACCCTCTGGAAACACCATATATTTT. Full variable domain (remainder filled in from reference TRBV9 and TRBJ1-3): DSGVTQTPKHLITATGQRVTLRCSPRSGDLSVYWYQQSLDQGLQFLIQYYNGEERAKGNILERFSAQQFPDLHSELNLSSLELGDSALYFCASSVVPSGNTIYFGEGSWLTVV.

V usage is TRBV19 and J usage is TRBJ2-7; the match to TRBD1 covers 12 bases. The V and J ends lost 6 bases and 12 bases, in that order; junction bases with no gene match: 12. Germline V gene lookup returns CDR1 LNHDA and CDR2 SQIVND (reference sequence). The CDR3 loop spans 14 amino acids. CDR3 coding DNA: TGTGCCAGTAGAACCATGGGACAGGGGGCTCGGTGGTACTTC. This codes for CASRTMGQGARWYF.

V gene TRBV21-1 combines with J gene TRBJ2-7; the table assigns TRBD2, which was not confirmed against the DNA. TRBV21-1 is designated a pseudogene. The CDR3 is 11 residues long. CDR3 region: CARASLVEQYF. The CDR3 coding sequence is TGTGCCAGAGCTTCTCTAGTCGAGCAGTACTTC.

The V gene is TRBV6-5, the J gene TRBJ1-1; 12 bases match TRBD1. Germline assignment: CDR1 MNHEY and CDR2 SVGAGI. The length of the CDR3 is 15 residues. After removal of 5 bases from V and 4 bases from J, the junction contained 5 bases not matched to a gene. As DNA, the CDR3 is TGTGCCAGCAGTAGGGACAGGGGGCTGCTCACTGAAGCTTTCTTT. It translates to CASSRDRGLLTEAFF.

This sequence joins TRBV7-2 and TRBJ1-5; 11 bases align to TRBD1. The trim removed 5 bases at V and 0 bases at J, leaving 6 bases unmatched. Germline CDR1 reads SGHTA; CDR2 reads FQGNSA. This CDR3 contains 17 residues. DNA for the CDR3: TGTGCCAGCAGCAGGACAGGGGGCTTAAGTAGCAATCAGCCCCAGCATTTT. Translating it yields CASSRTGGLSSNQPQHF.